This entry concerns a single T cell receptor beta chain. Its matching antigen is unknown. A far larger clone is a single base away, which makes a read error likely. It is likely a read error, because the conserved phenylalanine at the end of the CDR3 is missing. The data were produced by immunoSEQ multiplex PCR, yet TCRdb's version contains in-frame clones alone and is incomplete. The table lists about 490,000 clones, 76% of them singletons, with 13% in the top ten. Germline CDR1 reads GTSNPN; CDR2 reads SVGIG (reference sequence). V dropped 5 bases and J dropped 3 bases, with 11 bases sitting between them. This CDR3 spans 12 amino acids. This sample was included in a study of shared clonotypes between healthy human individuals. Overall study findings and caveats: Collection of samples was limited to blood; tissue repertoires likely differ.

The V and J genes are TRBV30 and TRBJ2-7, with D uncertain. Sequenced sample: PBMCs. This clonotype was sampled from a woman between 40 and 55 years old in good health. Some clones in this sample may be carry-over from other donors' samples. CDR3 amino acids: CAWGRHLYEQYL. In nucleotides, the CDR3 is TGTGCCTGGGGTCGACACCTCTACGAGCAGTACCTC.